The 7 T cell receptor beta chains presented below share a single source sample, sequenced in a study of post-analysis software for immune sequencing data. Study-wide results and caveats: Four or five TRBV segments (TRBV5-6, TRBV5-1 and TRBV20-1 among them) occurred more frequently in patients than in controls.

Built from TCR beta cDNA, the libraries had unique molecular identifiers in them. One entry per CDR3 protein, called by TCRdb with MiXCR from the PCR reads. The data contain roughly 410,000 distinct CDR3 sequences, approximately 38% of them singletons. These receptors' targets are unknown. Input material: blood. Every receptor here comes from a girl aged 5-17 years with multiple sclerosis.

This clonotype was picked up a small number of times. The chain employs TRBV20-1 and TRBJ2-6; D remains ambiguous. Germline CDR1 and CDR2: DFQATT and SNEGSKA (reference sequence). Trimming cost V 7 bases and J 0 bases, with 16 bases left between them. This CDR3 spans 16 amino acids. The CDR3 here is CSERIRLRSGANVLTF. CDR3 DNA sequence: TGCAGTGAGCGCATTAGGCTCCGCTCTGGGGCCAACGTCCTGACTTTC.

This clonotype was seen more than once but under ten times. CDR3 residues: CASSDRGRGYGYTF. CDR3 DNA sequence: TGTGCCAGCAGTGACAGGGGGCGCGGCTATGGCTACACCTTC. The gene calls are TRBV27 and TRBJ1-2, with TRBD1 matching over 10 bases. The CDR3 contains 14 residues. CDR1 and CDR2 (germline): MNHEY, SMNVEV (reference sequence). With V trimmed by 5 bases and J by 4 bases, 4 bases remained unmatched.

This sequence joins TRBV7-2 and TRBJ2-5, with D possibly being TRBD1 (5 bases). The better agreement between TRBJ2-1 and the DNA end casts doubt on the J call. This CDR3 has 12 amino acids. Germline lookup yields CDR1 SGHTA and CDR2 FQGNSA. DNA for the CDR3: TGTGCCAGCAGCTTAGAATGTCAGGGCCAGTTCTTC. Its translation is CASSLECQGQFF.

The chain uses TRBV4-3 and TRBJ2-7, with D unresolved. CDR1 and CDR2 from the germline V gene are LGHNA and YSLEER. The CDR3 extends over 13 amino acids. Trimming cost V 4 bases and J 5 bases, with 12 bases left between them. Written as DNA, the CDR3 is TGCGCCAGCAGCCCCATGAGTGGAGACGAGCAGTACTTC. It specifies CASSPMSGDEQYF.

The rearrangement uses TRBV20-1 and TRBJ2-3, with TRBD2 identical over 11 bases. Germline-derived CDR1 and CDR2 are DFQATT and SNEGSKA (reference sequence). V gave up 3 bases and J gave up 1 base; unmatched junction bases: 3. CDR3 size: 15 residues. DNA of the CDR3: TGCAGTGCTAGTTTGACTAGCGGGGGCACAGATACGCAGTATTTT. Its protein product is CSASLTSGGTDTQYF.

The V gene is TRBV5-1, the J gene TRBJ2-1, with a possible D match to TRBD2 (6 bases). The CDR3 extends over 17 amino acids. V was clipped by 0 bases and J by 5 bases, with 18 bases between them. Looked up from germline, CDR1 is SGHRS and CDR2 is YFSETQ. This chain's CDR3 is CASSLAISGTLNNEQFF. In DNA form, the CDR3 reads TGCGCCAGCAGCTTGGCCATATCAGGGACTCTTAACAATGAGCAGTTCTTC.

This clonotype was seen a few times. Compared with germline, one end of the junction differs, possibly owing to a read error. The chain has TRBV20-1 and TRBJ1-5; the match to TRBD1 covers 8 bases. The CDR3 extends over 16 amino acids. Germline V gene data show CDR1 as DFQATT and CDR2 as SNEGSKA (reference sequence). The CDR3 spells CSARDREEHSNQPRHF. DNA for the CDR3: TGCAGTGCTAGGGACAGGGAAGAACATAGCAATCAGCCCCGGCATTTT.